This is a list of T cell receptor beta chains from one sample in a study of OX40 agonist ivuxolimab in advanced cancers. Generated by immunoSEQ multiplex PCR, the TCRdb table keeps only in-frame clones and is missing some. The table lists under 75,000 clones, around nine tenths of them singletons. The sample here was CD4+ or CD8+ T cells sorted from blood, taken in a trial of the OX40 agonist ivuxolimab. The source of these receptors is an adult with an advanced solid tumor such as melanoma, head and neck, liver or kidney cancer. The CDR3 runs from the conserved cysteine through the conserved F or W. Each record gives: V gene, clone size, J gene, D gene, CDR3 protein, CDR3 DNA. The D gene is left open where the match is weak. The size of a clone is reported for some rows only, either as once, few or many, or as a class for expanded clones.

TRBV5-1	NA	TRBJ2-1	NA	CASSPPVTNEQFF	TGCGCCAGCAGCCCGCCGGTTACCAATGAGCAGTTCTTC
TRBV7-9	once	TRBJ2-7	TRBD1	CASSPRGDRVEEQYF	TGTGCCAGCAGCCCTAGAGGAGACAGGGTAGAAGAGCAGTACTTC
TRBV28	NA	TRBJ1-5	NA	CASRILMSGAYQPQHF	TGTGCCAGCAGAATATTGATGTCGGGCGCCTATCAGCCCCAGCATTTT
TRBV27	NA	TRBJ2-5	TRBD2	CASSLNGASGGKETQYF	TGTGCCAGCAGTTTAAACGGGGCTAGCGGGGGGAAGGAGACCCAGTACTTC
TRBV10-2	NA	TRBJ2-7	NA	CASKYGVDSYEQYF	TGCGCCAGCAAGTACGGAGTCGACTCCTACGAGCAGTACTTC
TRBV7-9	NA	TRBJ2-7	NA	CASSLNWGIAYEQYF	TGTGCCAGCAGCTTAAACTGGGGAATCGCCTACGAGCAGTACTTC
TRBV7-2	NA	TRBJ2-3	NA	CASSLTAASTDTQYF	TGTGCCAGCAGCTTAACAGCGGCTAGCACAGATACGCAGTATTTT
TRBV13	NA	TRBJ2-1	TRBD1	CASSPTGARVNEQFF	TGTGCCAGCAGCCCCACAGGGGCTAGGGTTAATGAGCAGTTCTTC
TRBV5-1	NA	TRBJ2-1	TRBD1	CASSLETGGALGEQFF	TGCGCCAGCAGCTTGGAGACAGGGGGCGCCTTGGGTGAGCAGTTCTTC
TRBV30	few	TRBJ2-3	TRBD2	CAWSTNSGRDTQYF	TGTGCCTGGAGTACAAATAGCGGGAGGGATACGCAGTATTTT
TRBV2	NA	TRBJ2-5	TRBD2	CASSVAGSQETQYF	TGTGCCAGCAGTGTAGCGGGGAGCCAAGAGACCCAGTACTTC
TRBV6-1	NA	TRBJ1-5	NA	CASSEAWSGEPQHF	TGTGCCAGCAGTGAAGCTTGGTCGGGCGAGCCCCAGCATTTT
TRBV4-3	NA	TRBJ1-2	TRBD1	CASSQWRQGGVYGHTF	TGCGCCAGCAGCCAATGGCGCCAGGGGGGAGTCTATGGCCACACCTTC
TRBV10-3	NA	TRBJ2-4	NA	CATSRGGNIQYF	TGTGCCACCTCAAGGGGAGGAAACATTCAGTACTTC
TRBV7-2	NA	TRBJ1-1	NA	CASSLWRESNTEAFF	TGTGCCAGCAGCTTATGGCGGGAATCCAACACTGAAGCTTTCTTT
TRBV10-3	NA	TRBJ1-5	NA	CAISESGDSNQPQHF	TGTGCCATCAGTGAGTCGGGAGATAGCAATCAGCCCCAGCATTTT
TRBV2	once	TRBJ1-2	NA	CASSPDYGYTF	TGTGCCAGCAGTCCAGACTATGGCTACACCTTC
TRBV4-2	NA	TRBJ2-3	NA	CASSQDTGSWDTQYF	TGTGCCAGCAGCCAAGATACGGGTAGCTGGGATACGCAGTATTTT
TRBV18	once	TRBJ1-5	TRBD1	CASSPRTGADQPQHF	TGTGCCAGCTCACCGAGGACAGGGGCGGATCAGCCCCAGCATTTT
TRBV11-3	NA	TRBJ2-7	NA	CASSLGASYEQYF	TGTGCCAGCAGCTTAGGAGCTAGCTACGAGCAGTACTTC
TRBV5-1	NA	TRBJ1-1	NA	CASSSAPGTEAFF	TGCGCCAGCAGCTCTGCCCCGGGCACTGAAGCTTTCTTT
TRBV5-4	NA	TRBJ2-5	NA	CASSLGIQETQYF	TGTGCCAGCAGCCTGGGGATTCAAGAGACCCAGTACTTC
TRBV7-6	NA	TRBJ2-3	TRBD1	CASSPGTGQADTQYF	TGTGCCAGCAGCCCTGGGACAGGGCAGGCAGATACGCAGTATTTT
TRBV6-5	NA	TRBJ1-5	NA	CASSYSGGNQPQHF	TGTGCCAGCAGTTACTCAGGGGGAAATCAGCCCCAGCATTTT
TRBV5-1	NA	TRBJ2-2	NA	CASRKEGSPGELFF	TGCGCCAGCCGGAAGGAGGGTTCCCCCGGGGAGCTGTTTTTT
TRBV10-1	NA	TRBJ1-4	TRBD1	CASSKAGGEKLFF	TGCGCCAGCAGTAAGGCAGGGGGAGAAAAACTGTTTTTT
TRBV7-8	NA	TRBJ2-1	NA	CASSEWLFRSYNEQFF	TGTGCCAGCAGCGAATGGTTGTTCCGTTCCTACAATGAGCAGTTCTTC
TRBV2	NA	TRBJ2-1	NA	CASSERTDSYNEQFF	TGTGCCAGCAGTGAGAGGACCGATTCCTACAATGAGCAGTTCTTC
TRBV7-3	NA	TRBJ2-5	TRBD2	CASSFLGLAGETQYF	TGTGCCAGCAGCTTTCTGGGACTAGCGGGAGAGACCCAGTACTTC
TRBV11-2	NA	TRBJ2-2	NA	CASSPPGYNTGELFF	TGTGCCAGCAGCCCGCCGGGCTATAACACCGGGGAGCTGTTTTTT
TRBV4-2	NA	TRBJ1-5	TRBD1	CASSQDTGGLQPQHF	TGTGCCAGCAGCCAAGATACAGGGGGCCTCCAGCCCCAGCATTTT
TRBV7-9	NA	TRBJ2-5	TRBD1	CASSPRDRGRETQYF	TGTGCCAGCAGCCCGCGGGACAGGGGAAGAGAGACCCAGTACTTC
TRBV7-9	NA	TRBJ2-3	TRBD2	CASSSETSGSSRF	TGTGCCAGCAGCTCCGAGACTAGCGGGAGTTCGCGTTTT
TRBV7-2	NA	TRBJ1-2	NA	CASSPGPSLYGYTF	TGTGCCAGCAGCCCGGGACCGAGCCTCTATGGCTACACCTTC
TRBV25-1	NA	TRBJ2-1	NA	CASRRTSYNEQFF	TGTGCCAGCAGGCGGACCTCCTACAATGAGCAGTTCTTC
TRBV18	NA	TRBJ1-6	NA	CASSPVGGAVEGVNSPLHF	TGTGCCAGCTCACCAGTCGGAGGGGCCGTAGAAGGCGTTAATTCACCCCTCCACTTT
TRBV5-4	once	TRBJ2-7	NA	CASSITGTPYEQYF	TGTGCCAGCAGTATCACCGGGACCCCATACGAGCAGTACTTC
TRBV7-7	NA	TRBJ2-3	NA	CASSLSLSTDTQYF	TGTGCTAGCAGCTTGTCCCTGAGCACAGATACGCAGTATTTT
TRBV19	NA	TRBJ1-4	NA	CASKRTTNEKLFF	TGTGCCAGTAAAAGAACAACTAATGAAAAACTGTTTTTT
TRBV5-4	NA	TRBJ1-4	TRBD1	CASSSRDRDEKLFF	TGTGCCAGCAGCTCCCGGGACAGGGATGAAAAACTGTTTTTT
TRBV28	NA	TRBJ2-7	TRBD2	CASRTSMREQYF	TGTGCCAGCAGGACTAGCATGCGGGAGCAGTACTTC
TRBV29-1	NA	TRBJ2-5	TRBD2	CSGGGRNTWETQYF	TGCAGCGGGGGGGGACGGAATACTTGGGAGACCCAGTACTTC
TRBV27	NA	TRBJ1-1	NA	CASNVQGPNTEAFF	TGTGCCAGCAACGTACAGGGCCCGAACACTGAAGCTTTCTTT
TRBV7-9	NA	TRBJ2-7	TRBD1	CASSRQGYEQYF	TGTGCCAGCAGCCGACAGGGCTACGAGCAGTACTTC
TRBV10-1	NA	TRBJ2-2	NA	CASSATDRDGELFF	TGCGCCAGCAGTGCCACGGACCGAGACGGGGAGCTGTTTTTT
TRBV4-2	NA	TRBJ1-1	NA	CASSQEPGRMNTEAFF	TGTGCCAGCAGCCAAGAACCAGGCAGGATGAACACTGAAGCTTTCTTT
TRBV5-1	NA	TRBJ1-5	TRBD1	CASSSSTGWQPQHF	TGCGCCAGCAGCTCGTCGACAGGGTGGCAGCCCCAGCATTTT
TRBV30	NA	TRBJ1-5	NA	CAWSASLNQPQHF	TGTGCCTGGAGTGCTTCCCTGAATCAGCCCCAGCATTTT
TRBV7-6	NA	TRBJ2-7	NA	CASSFNTGPYEQYF	TGTGCCAGCAGCTTCAATACGGGGCCCTACGAGCAGTACTTC
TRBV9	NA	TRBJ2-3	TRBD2	CASSVGLAGSYTDTQYF	TGTGCCAGCAGCGTAGGCCTAGCGGGGAGTTACACAGATACGCAGTATTTT
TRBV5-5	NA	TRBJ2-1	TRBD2	CASSSARLAGNEQFF	TGTGCCAGCAGCTCCGCCAGACTAGCCGGCAATGAGCAGTTCTTC
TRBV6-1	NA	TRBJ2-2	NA	CASSERRGNTGELFF	TGTGCCAGCAGTGAAAGACGGGGTAATACCGGGGAGCTGTTTTTT
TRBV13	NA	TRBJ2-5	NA	CASSPPAGTLQETQYF	TGTGCCAGCAGCCCTCCGGCGGGGACCTTACAAGAGACCCAGTACTTC